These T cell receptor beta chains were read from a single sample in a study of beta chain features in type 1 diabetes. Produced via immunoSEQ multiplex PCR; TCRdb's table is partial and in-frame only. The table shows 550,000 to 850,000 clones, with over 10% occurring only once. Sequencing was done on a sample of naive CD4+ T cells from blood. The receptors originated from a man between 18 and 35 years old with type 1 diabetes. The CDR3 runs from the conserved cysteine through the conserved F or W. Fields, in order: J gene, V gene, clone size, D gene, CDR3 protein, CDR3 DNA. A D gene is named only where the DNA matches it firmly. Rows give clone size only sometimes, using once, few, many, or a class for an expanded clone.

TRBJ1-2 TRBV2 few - CASTNNYGYTF TGTGCCAGCACAAATAACTATGGCTACACCTTC
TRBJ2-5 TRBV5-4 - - CASSSRGHGYQETQYF TGTGCCAGCAGCTCAAGGGGACATGGGTACCAAGAGACCCAGTACTTC
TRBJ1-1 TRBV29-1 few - CSVERQGNTEAFF TGCAGCGTTGAAAGGCAGGGAAACACTGAAGCTTTCTTT
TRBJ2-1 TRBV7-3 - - CASSPDPSSYNEQFF TGTGCCAGCAGCCCCGACCCGAGCTCCTACAATGAGCAGTTCTTC
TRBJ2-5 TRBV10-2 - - CASRASGGFQETQYF TGCGCCAGCAGAGCTTCGGGTGGCTTCCAAGAGACCCAGTACTTC
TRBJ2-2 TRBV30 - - CAWRVWREDTGELFF TGTGCCTGGAGGGTGTGGAGGGAAGACACCGGGGAGCTGTTTTTT
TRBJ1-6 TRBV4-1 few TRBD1 CASSQDVIRQGWGSPLHF TGCGCCAGCAGCCAAGATGTAATCAGACAGGGGTGGGGTTCACCCCTCCACTTT
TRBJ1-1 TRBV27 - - CASSGLLQGTEAFF TGTGCCAGCAGCGGTCTACTCCAGGGCACTGAAGCTTTCTTT
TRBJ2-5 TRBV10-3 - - CAISESGVETQYF TGTGCCATCAGTGAGTCCGGGGTTGAGACCCAGTACTTC
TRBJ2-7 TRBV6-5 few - CASSYLTGDEQYF TGTGCCAGCAGTTACCTTACGGGTGATGAGCAGTACTTC
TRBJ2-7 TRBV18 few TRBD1 CASSPLPGQGEGKQYF TGTGCCAGCTCACCTCTCCCCGGACAGGGGGAGGGAAAGCAGTACTTC
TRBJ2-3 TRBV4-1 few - CASSQQRGVAGTDTQYF TGCGCCAGCAGCCAACAAAGGGGGGTAGCGGGCACAGATACGCAGTATTTT
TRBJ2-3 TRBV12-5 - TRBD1 CASGPGQGFRDTQYF TGTGCTAGTGGGCCGGGACAGGGGTTTAGAGATACGCAGTATTTT
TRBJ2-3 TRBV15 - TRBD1 CATSRDRTGAADTQYF TGTGCCACCAGCAGAGATCGTACAGGGGCGGCAGATACGCAGTATTTT
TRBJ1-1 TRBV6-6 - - CASLRETEAFF TGTGCCAGCCTTAGGGAGACTGAAGCTTTCTTT
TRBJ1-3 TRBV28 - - CASSSSGTLAGNTIYF TGTGCCAGCAGTTCGTCCGGGACCCTAGCTGGAAACACCATATATTTT
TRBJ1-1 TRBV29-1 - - CSVAGRLNTEAFF TGCAGCGTTGCCGGTCGTTTGAACACTGAAGCTTTCTTT
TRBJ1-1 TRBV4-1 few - CASSQDQGREGTEAFF TGCGCCAGCAGCCAAGATCAGGGCAGGGAGGGCACTGAAGCTTTCTTT
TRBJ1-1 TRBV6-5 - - CASSLGDTEAFF TGTGCCAGCAGTTTGGGGGACACTGAAGCTTTCTTT
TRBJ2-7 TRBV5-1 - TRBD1 CASSSLTGASSYEQYF TGCGCCAGCAGCTCCCTAACAGGGGCCAGCTCCTACGAGCAGTACTTC